The present TCR beta chain was sequenced within a study of somatic mutations in cytotoxic T cells in rheumatoid arthritis. Points from the study as a whole: About an eighth of the roughly 65 patients had a largest CD8+ clone above 20% of CD8+ cells. It was in rheumatoid arthritis patients, but not in healthy controls, that CD8+ clonality increased with age. CD8+ T cells showed clonality that did not differ significantly between patients with rheumatoid arthritis and age-matched healthy controls.

Generated by immunoSEQ multiplex PCR, the TCRdb table keeps only in-frame clones and is missing some. The sample yields 11,000 or so clones, about 68% seen once. The CDR3 consists of 18 residues. Germline CDR1 reads SQVTM; CDR2 reads ANQGSEA. V was pared by 2 bases and J by 0 bases, with 8 bases of the junction left unmatched. The control group consisted of fewer than 25 healthy blood donors, whose median age was roughly 53 years (range about 20-70) and of whom about 50% were female. Turning to this clone: What it binds is unknown.

This receptor was obtained from a man between 65 and 85 years old in good health. The V call is TRBV29-1, the J call TRBJ2-1; 12 nucleotides agree with TRBD2. Input material: CD8+ T cells sorted from blood. In DNA form, the CDR3 reads TGCAGCGTTGAACTCCCTTTGACTAGCGGGGGCTCCTACAATGAGCAGTTCTTC. Translation gives CSVELPLTSGGSYNEQFF.